This TCR beta chain is drawn from a study of T cells in Graves' hyperthyroidism and ophthalmopathy. Amplified regions were TCR beta CDR3 sequences from RNA transcripts. During a first-round RT-PCR of the TCR CDR3, the HTBI primer set was used. Using its own MiXCR run on the multiplex PCR reads, TCRdb lists one record per CDR3 protein. The sample consists of 400,000 to 500,000 distinct CDR3 sequences, about an eighth of them appearing once. This clonotype has ten or more counts. The V segment lost 7 bases and the J segment 3 bases; nucleotides outside the gene matches: 6. Germline CDR1 and CDR2: MNHEY and SMNVEV (reference sequence). This CDR3 has 14 residues.

This clonotype originated in a woman under 30 with Graves' hyperthyroidism. Sequencing was carried out using blood. The chain combines TRBV27 with TRBJ2-1; 7 bases match TRBD2. The CDR3 sequence is CASKSGTYYNEQFF. CDR3 bases: TGTGCCAGCAAGAGCGGGACCTACTACAATGAGCAGTTCTTC.